The 17 T cell receptor beta chains in this list originate from one sample, sequenced in a study of radiation and T cells in renal cell carcinoma. TCRdb's copy holds only in-frame clones and misses some; the assay was immunoSEQ multiplex PCR. The data show 140,000 or so clones, roughly 84% seen once. The time point here: baseline pretreatment blood. Treatment of the sample: 15 Gy SBRT to primary tumor, nephrectomy 4 weeks later. The sequencing here drew on blood, taken from a patient whose treatment included radiotherapy and nephrectomy. These receptors came from a woman between 45 and 60 years old with renal cell carcinoma.

This clone has only a few counts. The J gene is TRBJ1-2, the V gene TRBV7-6, with a tentative D call TRBD1 (5 bases). Germline V gene sequence: CDR1 SGHVS, CDR2 FNYEAQ. With 1 base removed from V and 7 bases from J, the gap between germline ends came to 13 bases. The CDR3 length is 14 residues. In DNA, the CDR3 is TGTGCCAGCAGCTTAGTGGCGGGGCAGGGTGGCTACACCTTC. This gives the protein CASSLVAGQGGYTF.

V is TRBV19 and J is TRBJ2-1; TRBD2 aligns across 14 bases. With 5 bases clipped from V and 2 bases from J, the junction kept 5 bases outside the gene matches. There are 17 residues in the CDR3. Looked up from germline, CDR1 is LNHDA and CDR2 is SQIVND (reference sequence). The CDR3 DNA reads as TGTGCCAGTAGTGCTCGGACTAGCGGGGGGCCCTACAATGAGCAGTTCTTC. The encoded protein is CASSARTSGGPYNEQFF.

This chain uses TRBV10-3 with TRBJ2-7; D may be TRBD1 (6 bases). Per the germline V gene, CDR1 is ENHRY and CDR2 is SYGVKD. The V and J ends lost 0 bases and 0 bases respectively, with 9 bases between them. The CDR3 sequence is 15 residues long. DNA for the CDR3: TGTGCCATCAGTGAGTCTTGGGGGCACTCCTACGAGCAGTACTTC. Its protein product is CAISESWGHSYEQYF.

The J gene is TRBJ1-1, the V gene TRBV25-1; 9 bases match TRBD1. This CDR3 has 15 residues. V trimming: 5 bases; J trimming: 1 base; junction bases outside the gene matches: 5. CDR1 is MGHDK, CDR2 SYGVNS, per germline. CDR3 coding DNA: TGTGCCAGCAGTCAACAGGGGGCAGAGAACACTGAAGCTTTCTTT. Its protein product is CASSQQGAENTEAFF.

The CDR3 coding sequence is TGTGCCTGGAGTTTGAGGGCGGGCTATGGCTACACCTTC. Translated: CAWSLRAGYGYTF. The chain links TRBV30 to TRBJ1-2; D gene unclear. The CDR3 sequence is 13 residues long. The V and J ends lost 2 bases and 4 bases respectively, with 11 bases between them. Germline CDR1 and CDR2: GTSNPN and SVGIG (reference sequence). The full variable domain, in which reference TRBV30 and TRBJ1-2 provide the parts outside the CDR3, is SQTIHQWPATLVQPVGSPLSLECTVEGTSNPNLYWYRQAAGRGLQLLFYSVGIGQISSEVPQNLSASRPQDRQFILSSKKLLLSDSGFYLCAWSLRAGYGYTFGSGTRLTVV.

The chain joins TRBV30 to TRBJ2-7; D is perhaps TRBD1 or TRBD2 (5 bases each). V shed 4 bases and J shed 0 bases, with 13 bases lying between them. Germline lookup yields CDR1 GTSNPN and CDR2 SVGIG (reference sequence). This CDR3 region has 14 residues. CDR3 bases: TGTGCCTGGAACGAGGGGCTAAGCTCCTACGAGCAGTACTTC. Its protein is CAWNEGLSSYEQYF.

The chain has TRBV6-5 and TRBJ1-6, with D unclear. The CDR3 extends over 16 amino acids. The germline V gene has CDR1 MNHEY and CDR2 SVGAGI. The V gene lost 0 bases and the J gene lost 7 bases, with 13 bases spanning the gap. CDR3 region: CASSYSITVKNSPLHF. For the CDR3, the DNA is TGTGCCAGCAGTTACTCGATAACAGTAAAGAATTCACCCCTCCACTTT.

This clone was found a few times. The same CDR3 arises from other DNA sequences in this sample as well. This rearrangement joins TRBV30 to TRBJ1-1, with unresolved D. Germline assignment: CDR1 GTSNPN and CDR2 SVGIG (reference sequence). Trimming stripped 5 bases from V and 6 bases from J, with 10 bases between. The CDR3 extends over 11 amino acids. DNA for the CDR3: TGTGCCTGGTACCGTGGATCTGAAGCTTTCTTT. This encodes CAWYRGSEAFF.

The genes are TRBV6-6 and TRBJ1-6; 7 bases match TRBD1. From germline, CDR1 is MNHNY and CDR2 SVGAGI (reference sequence). The CDR3 spans 15 residues. V shed 2 bases and J 7 bases; nucleotides not matched to a gene: 5. Written as DNA, the CDR3 is TGTGCCAGCAGTTACGCTGGGACAGACAATTCACCCCTCCACTTT. Translation gives CASSYAGTDNSPLHF.

The J gene is TRBJ1-5, the V gene TRBV21-1; no DNA check was done on the table's D call, TRBD1. TRBV21-1 is labeled a pseudogene. The CDR3 extends over 15 amino acids. CDR3 sequence reads: CASSTQDRVDQPQHF. DNA of the CDR3: TGTGCCAGCAGCACCCAGGACAGGGTCGACCAGCCCCAGCATTTT.

The chain uses TRBV4-1 and TRBJ2-7, with TRBD1 identical over 9 bases. Germline V gene data show CDR1 as MGHRA and CDR2 as YSYEKL. The CDR3 covers 19 residues. The trim removed 3 bases at V and 3 bases at J, leaving 18 bases unmatched. The CDR3: CASSQIPPPGQGIGYEQYF. Written as DNA, the CDR3 is TGCGCCAGCAGCCAGATCCCCCCGCCGGGACAGGGAATAGGCTACGAGCAGTACTTC.

This clone has more than one count but fewer than ten. This sequence joins TRBV7-9 and TRBJ1-2; a weak D match, TRBD1 (5 bases). Looked up from germline, CDR1 is SEHNR and CDR2 is FQNEAQ (reference sequence). This CDR3 contains 15 residues. Trimming took off 1 base at V and 0 bases at J, with 9 bases between the two ends. The CDR3 bases are TGTGCCAGCAGCTTAGATGGGGGACCTAACTATGGCTACACCTTC. Translated, it gives CASSLDGGPNYGYTF.

V gene TRBV7-9 combines with J gene TRBJ1-2; possible D gene TRBD1, 5 bases. This CDR3 is 14 amino acids long. Germline assignment: CDR1 SEHNR and CDR2 FQNEAQ (reference sequence). V was cut by 6 bases and J by 2 bases, with 13 bases left in between. The chain's CDR3 is CASRPGGGNYGYTF. CDR3 nucleotides: TGTGCCAGCAGGCCCGGCGGGGGAAACTATGGCTACACCTTC.

The J gene is TRBJ2-7, the V gene TRBV6-6; D unresolved. Per the germline V gene, CDR1 is MNHNY and CDR2 is SVGAGI (reference sequence). The CDR3 has 11 residues. V lost 7 bases to trimming and J lost 3 bases, with 7 bases between them. The CDR3 DNA sequence: TGTGCCAGCATGGCAGACTACGAGCAGTACTTC. It encodes CASMADYEQYF.

The chain recombines TRBV7-2 with TRBJ1-2; TRBD1 is a possible D gene (6 bases). Looked up from germline, CDR1 is SGHTA and CDR2 is FQGNSA. There are 13 residues in the CDR3. The ends were cut back, 6 bases at V and 2 bases at J, with 10 bases in the middle. The DNA for the CDR3 is TGTGCCAGCAGACCTACAGGGAACTATGGCTACACCTTC. It codes for CASRPTGNYGYTF.

The V and J genes are TRBV2 and TRBJ2-7; 7 bases fit TRBD1. With 6 bases clipped from V and 6 bases from J, the junction kept 8 bases outside the gene matches. The CDR3 is 13 amino acids. Germline values: CDR1 SNHLY, CDR2 FYNNEI. The CDR3 is CASRIDRAGEQYF. The CDR3 DNA follows: TGTGCCAGCAGAATCGACAGGGCGGGCGAGCAGTACTTC.

V gene TRBV5-1 combines with J gene TRBJ1-5; D call uncertain. Trimming shortened V by 4 bases and J by 5 bases, and 13 bases separated the two germline ends. The CDR3 runs 14 residues. Germline V gene sequence: CDR1 SGHRS, CDR2 YFSETQ. The CDR3 protein is CASSMDGDDQPQHF. The CDR3 DNA sequence: TGCGCCAGCAGCATGGACGGAGACGATCAGCCCCAGCATTTT.